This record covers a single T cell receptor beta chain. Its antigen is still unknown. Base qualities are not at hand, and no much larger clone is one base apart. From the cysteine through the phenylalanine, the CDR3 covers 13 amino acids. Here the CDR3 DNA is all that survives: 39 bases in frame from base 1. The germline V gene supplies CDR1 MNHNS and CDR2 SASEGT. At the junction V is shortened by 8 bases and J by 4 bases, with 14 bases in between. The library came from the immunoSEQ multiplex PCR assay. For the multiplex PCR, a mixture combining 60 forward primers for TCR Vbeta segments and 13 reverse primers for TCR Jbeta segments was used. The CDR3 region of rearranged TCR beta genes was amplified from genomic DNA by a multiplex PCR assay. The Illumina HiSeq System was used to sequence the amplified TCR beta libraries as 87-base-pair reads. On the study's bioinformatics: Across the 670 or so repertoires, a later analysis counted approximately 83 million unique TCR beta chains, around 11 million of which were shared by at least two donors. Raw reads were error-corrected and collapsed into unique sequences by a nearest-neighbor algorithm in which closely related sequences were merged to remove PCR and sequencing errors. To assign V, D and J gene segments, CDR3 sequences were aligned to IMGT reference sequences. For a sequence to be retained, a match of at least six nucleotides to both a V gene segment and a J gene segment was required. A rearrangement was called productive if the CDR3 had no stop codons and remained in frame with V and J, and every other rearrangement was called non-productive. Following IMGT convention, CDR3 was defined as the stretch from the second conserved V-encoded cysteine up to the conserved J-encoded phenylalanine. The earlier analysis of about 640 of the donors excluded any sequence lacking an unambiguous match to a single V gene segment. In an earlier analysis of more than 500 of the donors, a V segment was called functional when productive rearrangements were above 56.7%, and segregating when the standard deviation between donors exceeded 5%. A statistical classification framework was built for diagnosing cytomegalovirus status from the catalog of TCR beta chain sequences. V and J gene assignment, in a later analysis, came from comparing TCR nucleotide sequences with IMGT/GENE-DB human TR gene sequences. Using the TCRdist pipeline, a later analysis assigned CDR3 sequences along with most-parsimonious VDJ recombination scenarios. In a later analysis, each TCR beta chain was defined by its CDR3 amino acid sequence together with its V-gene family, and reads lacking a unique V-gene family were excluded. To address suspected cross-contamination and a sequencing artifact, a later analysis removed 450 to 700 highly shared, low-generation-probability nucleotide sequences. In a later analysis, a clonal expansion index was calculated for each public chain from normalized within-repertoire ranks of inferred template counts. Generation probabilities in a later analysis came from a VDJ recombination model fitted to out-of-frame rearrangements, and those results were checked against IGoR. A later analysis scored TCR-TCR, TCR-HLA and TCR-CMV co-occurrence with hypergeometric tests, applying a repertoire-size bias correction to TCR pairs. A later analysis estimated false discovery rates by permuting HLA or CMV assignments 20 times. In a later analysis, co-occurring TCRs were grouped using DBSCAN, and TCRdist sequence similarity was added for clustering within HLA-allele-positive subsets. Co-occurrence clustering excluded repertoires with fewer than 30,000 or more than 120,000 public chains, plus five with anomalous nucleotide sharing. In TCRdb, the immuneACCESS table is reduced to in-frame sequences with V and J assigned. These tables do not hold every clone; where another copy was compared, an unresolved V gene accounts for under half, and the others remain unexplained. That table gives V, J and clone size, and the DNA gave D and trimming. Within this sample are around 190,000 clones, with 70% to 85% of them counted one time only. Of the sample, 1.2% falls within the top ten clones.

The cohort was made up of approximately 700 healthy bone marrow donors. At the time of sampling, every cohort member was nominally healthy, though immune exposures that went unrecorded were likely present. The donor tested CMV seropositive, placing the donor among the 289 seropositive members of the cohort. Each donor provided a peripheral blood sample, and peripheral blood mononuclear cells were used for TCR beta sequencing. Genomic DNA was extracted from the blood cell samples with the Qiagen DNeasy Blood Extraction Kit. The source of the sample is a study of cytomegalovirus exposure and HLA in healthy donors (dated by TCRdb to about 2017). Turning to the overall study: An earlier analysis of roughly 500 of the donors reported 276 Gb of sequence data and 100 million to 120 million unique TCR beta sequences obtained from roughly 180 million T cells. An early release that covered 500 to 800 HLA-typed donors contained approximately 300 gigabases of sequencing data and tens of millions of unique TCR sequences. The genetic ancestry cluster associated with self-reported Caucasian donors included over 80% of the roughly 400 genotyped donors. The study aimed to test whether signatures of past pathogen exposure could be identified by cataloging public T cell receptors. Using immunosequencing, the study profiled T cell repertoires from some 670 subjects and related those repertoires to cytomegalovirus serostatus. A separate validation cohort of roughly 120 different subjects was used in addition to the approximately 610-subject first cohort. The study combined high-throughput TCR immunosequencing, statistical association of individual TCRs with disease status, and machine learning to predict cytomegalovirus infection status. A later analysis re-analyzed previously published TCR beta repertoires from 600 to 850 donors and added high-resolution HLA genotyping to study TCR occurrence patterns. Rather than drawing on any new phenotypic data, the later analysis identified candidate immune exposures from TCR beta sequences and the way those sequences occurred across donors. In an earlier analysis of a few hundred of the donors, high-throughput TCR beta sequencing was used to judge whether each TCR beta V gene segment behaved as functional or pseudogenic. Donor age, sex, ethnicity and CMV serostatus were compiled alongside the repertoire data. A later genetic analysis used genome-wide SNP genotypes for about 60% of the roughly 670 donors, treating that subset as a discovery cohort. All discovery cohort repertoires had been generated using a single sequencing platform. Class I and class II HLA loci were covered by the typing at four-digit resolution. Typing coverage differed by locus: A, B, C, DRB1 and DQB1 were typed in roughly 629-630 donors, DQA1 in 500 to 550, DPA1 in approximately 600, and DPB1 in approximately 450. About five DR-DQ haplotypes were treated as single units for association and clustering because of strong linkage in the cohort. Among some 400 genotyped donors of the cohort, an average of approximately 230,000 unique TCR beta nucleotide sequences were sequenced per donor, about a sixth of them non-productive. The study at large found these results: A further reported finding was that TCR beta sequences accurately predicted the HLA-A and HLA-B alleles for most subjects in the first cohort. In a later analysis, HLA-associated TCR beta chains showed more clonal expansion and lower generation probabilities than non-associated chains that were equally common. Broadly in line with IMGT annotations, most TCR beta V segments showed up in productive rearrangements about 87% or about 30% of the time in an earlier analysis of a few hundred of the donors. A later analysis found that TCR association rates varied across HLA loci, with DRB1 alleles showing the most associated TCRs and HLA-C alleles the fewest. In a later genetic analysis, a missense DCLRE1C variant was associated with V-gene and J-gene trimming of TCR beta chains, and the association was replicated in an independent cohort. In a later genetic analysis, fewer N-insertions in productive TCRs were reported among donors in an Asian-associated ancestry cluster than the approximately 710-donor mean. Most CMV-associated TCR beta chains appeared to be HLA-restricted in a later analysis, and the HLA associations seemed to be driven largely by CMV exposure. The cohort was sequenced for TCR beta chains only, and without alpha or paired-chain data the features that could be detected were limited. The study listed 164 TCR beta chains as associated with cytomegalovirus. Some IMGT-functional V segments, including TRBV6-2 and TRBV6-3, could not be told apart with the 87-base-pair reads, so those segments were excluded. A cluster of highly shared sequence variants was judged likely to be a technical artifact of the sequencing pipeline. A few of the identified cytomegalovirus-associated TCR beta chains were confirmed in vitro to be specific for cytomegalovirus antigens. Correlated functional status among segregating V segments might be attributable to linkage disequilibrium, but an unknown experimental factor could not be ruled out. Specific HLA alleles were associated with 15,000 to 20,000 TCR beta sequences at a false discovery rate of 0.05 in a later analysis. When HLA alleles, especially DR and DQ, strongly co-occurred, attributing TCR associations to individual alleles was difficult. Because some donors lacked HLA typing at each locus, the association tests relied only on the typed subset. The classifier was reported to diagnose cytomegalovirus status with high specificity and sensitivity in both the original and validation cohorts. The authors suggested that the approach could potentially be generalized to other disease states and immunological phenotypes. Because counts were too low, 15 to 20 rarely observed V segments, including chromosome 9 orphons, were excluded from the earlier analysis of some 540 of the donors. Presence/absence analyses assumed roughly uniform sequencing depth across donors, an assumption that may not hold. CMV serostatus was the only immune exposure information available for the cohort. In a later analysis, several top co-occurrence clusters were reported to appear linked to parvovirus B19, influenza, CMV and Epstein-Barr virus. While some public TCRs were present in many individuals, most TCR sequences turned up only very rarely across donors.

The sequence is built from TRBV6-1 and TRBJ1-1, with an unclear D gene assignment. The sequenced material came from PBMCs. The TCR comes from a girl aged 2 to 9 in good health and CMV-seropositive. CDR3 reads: CASRTAQATEAFF. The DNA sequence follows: TGTGCCAGCCGAACAGCCCAAGCCACTGAAGCTTTCTTT.